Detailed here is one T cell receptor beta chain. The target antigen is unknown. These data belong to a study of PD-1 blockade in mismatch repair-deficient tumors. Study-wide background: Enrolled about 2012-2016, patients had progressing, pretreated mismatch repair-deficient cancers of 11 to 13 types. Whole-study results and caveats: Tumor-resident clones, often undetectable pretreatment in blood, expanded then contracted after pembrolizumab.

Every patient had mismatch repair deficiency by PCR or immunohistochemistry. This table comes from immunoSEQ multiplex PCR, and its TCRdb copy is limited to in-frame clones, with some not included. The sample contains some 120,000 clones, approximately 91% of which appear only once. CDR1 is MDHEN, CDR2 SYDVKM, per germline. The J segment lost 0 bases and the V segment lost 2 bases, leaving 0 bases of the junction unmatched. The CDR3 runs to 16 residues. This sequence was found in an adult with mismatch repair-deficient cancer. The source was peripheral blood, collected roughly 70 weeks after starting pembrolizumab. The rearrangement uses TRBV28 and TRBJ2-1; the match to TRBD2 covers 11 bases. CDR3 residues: CASSLLAGGSYNEQFF. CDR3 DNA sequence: TGTGCCAGCAGTTTACTAGCGGGAGGCTCCTACAATGAGCAGTTCTTC.